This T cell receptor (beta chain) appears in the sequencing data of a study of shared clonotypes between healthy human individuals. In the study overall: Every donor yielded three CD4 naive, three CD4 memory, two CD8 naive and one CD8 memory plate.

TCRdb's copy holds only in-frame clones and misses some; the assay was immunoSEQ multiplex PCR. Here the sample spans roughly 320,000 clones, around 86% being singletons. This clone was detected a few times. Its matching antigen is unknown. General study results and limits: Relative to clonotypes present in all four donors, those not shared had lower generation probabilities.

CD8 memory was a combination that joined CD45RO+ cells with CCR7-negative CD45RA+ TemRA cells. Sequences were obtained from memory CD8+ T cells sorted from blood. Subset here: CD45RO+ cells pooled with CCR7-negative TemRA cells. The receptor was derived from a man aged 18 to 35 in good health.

The CDR3 DNA reads as TGTGCCAGCAGCTTGCCACAGAGCTTGACACCCCTCCACTTT. Amino acids: CASSLPQSLTPLHF. V usage is TRBV5-5 and J usage is TRBJ1-6; D unresolved. Per the germline V gene, CDR1 is SGHKS and CDR2 is YYEKEE (reference sequence). V shed 1 base and J shed 11 bases, with 13 bases lying between them. The CDR3 length is 14 residues.